The 28 T cell receptor beta chains given below trace back to one sample, sequenced in a study of cytomegalovirus exposure and HLA in healthy donors. PCR involved 60 Vbeta and 13 Jbeta primers. Only in-frame clones appear in the TCRdb table, and some are missing; sequencing was by immunoSEQ multiplex PCR. The data hold 180,000 or so clones, with roughly 79% observed a single time. The source material was PBMCs. These receptors came from a woman younger than 45 in good health and CMV-seropositive.

The rearrangement joins TRBV27 to TRBJ2-1, with TRBD2 matching 11 bases. Germline CDR1 reads MNHEY; CDR2 reads SMNVEV (reference sequence). The CDR3 spans 16 residues. V gave up 7 bases and J gave up 7 bases; unmatched junction bases: 12. As DNA, the CDR3 is TGTGCCAGCACTTTTGGTACGGGACTAGCGGTTAATGAGCAGTTCTTC. This translates into CASTFGTGLAVNEQFF.

This chain links TRBV5-1 with TRBJ2-2, with D possibly matching TRBD1 (5 bases). Germline lookup yields CDR1 SGHRS and CDR2 YFSETQ. V dropped 4 bases and J dropped 5 bases, with 18 bases sitting between them. This CDR3 comprises 16 residues. CDR3: CASSPTGGAYTGELFF. In nucleotides, the CDR3 is TGCGCCAGCAGCCCTACTGGTGGGGCTTATACCGGGGAGCTGTTTTTT. Full variable domain (remainder filled in from reference TRBV5-1 and TRBJ2-2): KAGVTQTPRYLIKTRGQQVTLSCSPISGHRSVSWYQQTPGQGLQFLFEYFSETQRNKGNFPGRFSGRQFSNSRSEMNVSTLELGDSALYLCASSPTGGAYTGELFFGEGSRLTVL.

For the CDR3, the DNA is TGCGCCAGCAGCGCATCAGGGGCACCCACAGATACGCAGTATTTT. Its translation: CASSASGAPTDTQYF. This chain joins TRBV5-1 and TRBJ2-3, with D tentatively TRBD1 (6 bases). The germline gives CDR1 SGHRS, CDR2 YFSETQ. CDR3 length: 15 amino acids. The V and J ends lost 4 bases and 2 bases respectively, with 14 bases between them.

The chain has TRBV30 and TRBJ2-7; unclear D gene. CDR3 length: 15 residues. Per the germline V gene, CDR1 is GTSNPN and CDR2 is SVGIG (reference sequence). V gave up 2 bases and J gave up 2 bases, with 16 bases separating them. The CDR3 spells CAWSSDGYPPYEQYF. The CDR3 region has the DNA TGTGCCTGGAGTTCTGACGGGTATCCACCCTACGAGCAGTACTTC.

The genes are TRBV10-1 and TRBJ2-1; no firm D call. CDR3 length: 12 residues. The germline gives CDR1 WNHNN, CDR2 SYGVQD (reference sequence). V lost 8 bases and J lost 0, with 5 bases in between. Here the CDR3 DNA reads TGCGCCAGCGGCAGCTCCTACAATGAGCAGTTCTTC. Translated, it gives CASGSSYNEQFF.

Only one count was recorded for this clone. The CDR3 sequence is CASSVTGATEAFF. The CDR3 nucleotides are TGTGCCAGCAGTGTAACAGGGGCCACTGAAGCTTTCTTT. This chain joins TRBV2 and TRBJ1-1, with 7 bases fitting TRBD1. In germline, CDR1 is SNHLY, CDR2 FYNNEI. This CDR3 region has 13 residues. V was pared by 4 bases and J by 4 bases, with 3 bases of the junction left unmatched.

V gene TRBV19 combines with J gene TRBJ1-1, with TRBD1 identical over 7 bases. Trimming took 7 bases from V and 0 from J; bases not matched to a gene: 11. The CDR3 loop spans 16 amino acids. Germline assignment: CDR1 LNHDA and CDR2 SQIVND (reference sequence). CDR3 residues: CASIITGDSMNTEAFF. The CDR3 DNA follows: TGTGCCAGTATCATAACGGGGGACAGTATGAACACTGAAGCTTTCTTT.

This chain joins TRBV7-9 and TRBJ2-7, with 8 bases fitting TRBD1. The V gene end was trimmed by 6 bases and the J gene end by 6 bases; junction bases not matched to a gene: 7. Germline loops: CDR1 SEHNR, CDR2 FQNEAQ (reference sequence). CDR3 length: 13 residues. The CDR3 region is CASRDRDGREQYF. For the CDR3, the DNA is TGTGCCAGCAGGGACAGGGACGGGCGCGAGCAGTACTTC.

V gene TRBV4-3 combines with J gene TRBJ2-3, with TRBD2 matching 8 bases. CDR3 size: 17 residues. Germline trimming cut 1 base from V and 4 bases from J; bases unmatched to any gene: 10. Germline loops: CDR1 LGHNA, CDR2 YSLEER. The CDR3 loop reads CASSQAFKAGGADTQYF. The CDR3 region has the DNA TGCGCCAGCAGCCAAGCTTTTAAAGCCGGGGGGGCAGATACGCAGTATTTT.

The chain recombines TRBV5-1 with TRBJ2-1, with unresolved D. Trimming took off 3 bases at V and 0 bases at J, with 13 bases between the two ends. The CDR3 length is 16 residues. Germline CDR1 is SGHRS and CDR2 is YFSETQ. CDR3 amino acids: CASSSLPVSSYNEQFF. DNA of the CDR3: TGCGCCAGCAGCTCCCTCCCGGTGAGCTCCTACAATGAGCAGTTCTTC. Full variable domain (missing parts from reference TRBV5-1 and TRBJ2-1): KAGVTQTPRYLIKTRGQQVTLSCSPISGHRSVSWYQQTPGQGLQFLFEYFSETQRNKGNFPGRFSGRQFSNSRSEMNVSTLELGDSALYLCASSSLPVSSYNEQFFGPGTRLTVL.

This chain joins TRBV4-3 and TRBJ2-3, with 8 bases lining up with TRBD2. The CDR3 has 17 amino acids. The V and J ends lost 0 bases and 6 bases, in that order; junction bases with no gene match: 11. Per germline, CDR1 LGHNA and CDR2 YSLEER. CDR3 in amino acids: CASSQDAQRELADTQYF. The CDR3 nucleotides are TGCGCCAGCAGCCAAGATGCCCAGCGGGAGCTAGCGGATACGCAGTATTTT.

The genes are TRBV19 and TRBJ2-5, with 10 bases fitting TRBD1. Germline V CDR1 and CDR2: LNHDA, SQIVND (reference sequence). V shed 9 bases and J 5 bases; nucleotides not matched to a gene: 9. This CDR3 spans 14 amino acids. This CDR3 reads CASRDRGKGETQYF. CDR3 nucleotides: TGTGCCAGCCGGGACAGGGGAAAAGGCGAGACCCAGTACTTC. Filled out from reference TRBV19 and TRBJ2-5, the complete variable domain reads DGGITQSPKYLFRKEGQNVTLSCEQNLNHDAMYWYRQDPGQGLRLIYYSQIVNDFQKGDIAEGYSVSREKKESFPLTVTSAQKNPTAFYLCASRDRGKGETQYFGPGTRLLVL.

In this sample, this clone turned up once. The sample has other DNA sequences that encode this CDR3 too. The chain uses TRBV6-5 and TRBJ1-2; 8 positions match TRBD1. V shed 5 bases, J shed 4 bases, and the junction held 3 bases outside the gene matches. There are 13 residues in the CDR3. CDR1 and CDR2 (germline): MNHEY, SVGAGI. The CDR3 here is CASSRDRIYGYTF. The CDR3 DNA is TGTGCCAGCAGTAGGGACAGGATCTATGGCTACACCTTC.

The count of this clone is one. This chain connects TRBV30 to TRBJ1-1; D is unresolved. Germline CDR1 and CDR2: GTSNPN and SVGIG (reference sequence). Trimming removed 3 bases at V and 8 bases at J, with 10 bases between. The CDR3 is made up of 11 amino acids. CDR3 loop: CAWRREREAFF. Written as DNA, the CDR3 is TGTGCCTGGAGGCGGGAGAGGGAAGCTTTCTTT.

The V call is TRBV28, the J call TRBJ1-2, with 11 bases lining up with TRBD1. The CDR3 is 14 amino acids. V shed 10 bases and J 4 bases; nucleotides not matched to a gene: 8. Germline-derived CDR1 and CDR2 are MDHEN and SYDVKM. CDR3 in DNA: TGTGCCACCTGGACAGGGGGCCTCGGCTATGGCTACACCTTC. Translated, it gives CATWTGGLGYGYTF.

The rearrangement links TRBV7-7 to TRBJ2-5, with TRBD2 identical over 9 bases. CDR1 and CDR2 (germline): SSHAT, FNYEAQ (reference sequence). This CDR3 spans 16 amino acids. After removal of 5 bases from V and 4 bases from J, the junction contained 11 bases not matched to a gene. CDR3: CASSPGARGGSETQYF. In DNA, the CDR3 is TGTGCCAGCAGCCCAGGGGCGCGGGGGGGTTCAGAGACCCAGTACTTC.

The V call is TRBV7-2, the J call TRBJ2-3; 10 nucleotides line up with TRBD2. Germline assignment: CDR1 SGHTA and CDR2 FQGNSA. This CDR3 has 15 residues. V was clipped by 3 bases and J by 6 bases; unmatched bases: 6. This CDR3 is CASSFRLAGGDTQYF. In nucleotides, the CDR3 is TGTGCCAGCAGCTTCAGACTAGCGGGTGGCGATACGCAGTATTTT.

The chain has TRBV5-1 and TRBJ2-5; tentative D call: TRBD2 (6 bases). V was pared by 2 bases and J by 4 bases, with 15 bases between. Germline loops: CDR1 SGHRS, CDR2 YFSETQ. The CDR3 is 15 residues long. DNA of the CDR3: TGCGCCAGCAGCTTCAACAACCTGGGACTAGAGACCCAGTACTTC. Translation gives CASSFNNLGLETQYF. The whole variable domain, filled in from reference TRBV5-1 and TRBJ2-5, reads KAGVTQTPRYLIKTRGQQVTLSCSPISGHRSVSWYQQTPGQGLQFLFEYFSETQRNKGNFPGRFSGRQFSNSRSEMNVSTLELGDSALYLCASSFNNLGLETQYFGPGTRLLVL.

The chain links TRBV2 to TRBJ1-4, with 8 bases aligning to TRBD1. This CDR3 is 12 amino acids long. The germline gives CDR1 SNHLY, CDR2 FYNNEI. Germline trimming cut 6 bases from V and 17 bases from J; bases unmatched to any gene: 11. CDR3 region: CASRGTGTGNFF. DNA for the CDR3: TGTGCCAGCAGGGGTACTGGGACAGGCAACTTTTTT. Filled out from reference TRBV2 and TRBJ1-4, the complete variable domain reads EPEVTQTPSHQVTQMGQEVILRCVPISNHLYFYWYRQILGQKVEFLVSFYNNEISEKSEIFDDQFSVERPDGSNFTLKIRSTKLEDSAMYFCASRGTGTGNFFGSGTQLSVL.

This sequence joins TRBV6-5 and TRBJ1-2; D is undetermined. The germline V gene has CDR1 MNHEY and CDR2 SVGAGI. The V end lost 5 bases, the J end lost 8 bases, and 15 bases lay between the germline ends. The CDR3 sequence is 13 residues long. The CDR3 here is CASSPETRGGYTF. Here the CDR3 DNA reads TGTGCCAGCAGTCCAGAGACCAGAGGGGGCTACACCTTC.

This chain links TRBV5-1 with TRBJ1-5, with D perhaps matching TRBD1 (6 bases). The CDR3 loop spans 18 amino acids. Germline V lookup: CDR1 SGHRS, CDR2 YFSETQ. V lost 4 bases to trimming and J lost 4 bases, with 24 bases between them. This CDR3 reads CASSPGTLRRGGNQPQHF. CDR3 DNA sequence: TGCGCCAGCAGCCCAGGAACTTTGAGGCGAGGGGGAAATCAGCCCCAGCATTTT.

The chain links TRBV10-1 to TRBJ2-2; D gene unclear. This CDR3 region has 14 residues. V lost 0 bases and J lost 6, with 8 bases in between. In germline, CDR1 is WNHNN, CDR2 SYGVQD (reference sequence). Written as DNA, the CDR3 is TGCGCCAGCAGTGAGTCAGTCAGCGCCGGGGAGCTGTTTTTT. It translates to CASSESVSAGELFF.

A few counts support this clone. This rearrangement joins TRBV4-1 to TRBJ1-1, with D possibly matching TRBD1 (5 bases). Germline loops: CDR1 MGHRA, CDR2 YSYEKL. The CDR3 is made up of 15 amino acids. V lost 4 bases to trimming and J lost 1 base, with 13 bases between them. CDR3 nucleotides: TGCGCCAGCAGCCTTCCGGGACTCAGGAACACTGAAGCTTTCTTT. Translated: CASSLPGLRNTEAFF.

This chain joins TRBV7-2 and TRBJ1-2; D is unresolved. The germline CDR1 and CDR2 sequences are SGHTA and FQGNSA. This CDR3 spans 17 amino acids. The V end lost 0 bases, the J end lost 5 bases, and 19 bases lay between the germline ends. The CDR3 DNA reads TGTGCCAGCAGCTTAGCGCCGGTCCTGCAGGCCATGTATGGCTACACCTTC. Translation gives CASSLAPVLQAMYGYTF.

Written as DNA, the CDR3 is TGTGCCAGCCTTCGTCAAACAACGCAAGAGACCCAGTACTTC. Translation: CASLRQTTQETQYF. The gene calls are TRBV2 and TRBJ2-5; D is uncertain. The germline V gene encodes CDR1 SNHLY and CDR2 FYNNEI. V was pared by 8 bases and J by 2 bases, with 15 bases between. The CDR3 loop spans 14 amino acids. The variable domain in full, completed from reference TRBV2 and TRBJ2-5, reads EPEVTQTPSHQVTQMGQEVILRCVPISNHLYFYWYRQILGQKVEFLVSFYNNEISEKSEIFDDQFSVERPDGSNFTLKIRSTKLEDSAMYFCASLRQTTQETQYFGPGTRLLVL.

This clone showed up just a few times. This chain links TRBV18 with TRBJ1-6, with D unresolved. This CDR3 comprises 15 residues. Deletions cut 3 bases from V and 7 bases from J, with 13 bases between. CDR1 is KGHSH, CDR2 LQKENI, per germline. CDR3 nucleotides: TGTGCCAGCTCACCGGGCCTAACACAGAATTCACCCCTCCACTTT. It specifies CASSPGLTQNSPLHF.

In its sample, this clone was seen once. At one boundary the junction diverges from the germline segment, which might be a read error. The V and J genes are TRBV5-1 and TRBJ1-1; 9 nucleotides align to TRBD1. This CDR3 contains 15 residues. Germline values: CDR1 SGHRS, CDR2 YFSETQ. DNA of the CDR3: TGCGCCAGCACCTTGGACAGGGGCGTCATGACTGAAGCTTTCTTT. Translated: CASTLDRGVMTEAFF.

The rearrangement joins TRBV5-1 to TRBJ2-1; weak D call: TRBD2 (6 bases). This CDR3 is 16 amino acids long. Germline CDR1 is SGHRS and CDR2 is YFSETQ. Trimming left V 2 bases short and J 0 bases short, with 12 bases between. The CDR3 protein is CASSLDPAGSYNEQFF. CDR3 DNA sequence: TGCGCCAGCAGCTTAGACCCAGCGGGCTCCTACAATGAGCAGTTCTTC.